This T cell receptor (beta chain) was sequenced during a study of beta chain features in type 1 diabetes. In the study overall: Across every sample, about 100 million sorted cells were examined in total. Overall study results and limits: Patients with type 1 diabetes showed fewer VDJ junction insertions and more deletions. Among patients with Type 1 diabetes, TCRB CDR3s were moderately but significantly shorter in every one of the four CD4+ subsets.

Since all of the isolated RNA was reverse transcribed, expressed TCRB transcripts were what got sequenced. Produced via immunoSEQ multiplex PCR; TCRdb's table is partial and in-frame only. The repertoire holds 600,000 to 750,000 clones, with roughly 12% as singletons. The CDR3 spans 13 residues. Germline V gene lookup returns CDR1 LGHNA and CDR2 YSLEER. The ends were cut back, 3 bases at V and 9 bases at J, with 12 bases in the middle. With respect to this clone: The target antigen is unknown.

The specimen sequenced was naive CD4+ T cells from blood. This receptor was taken from a young man with type 1 diabetes. The chain uses TRBV4-3 and TRBJ2-1; perhaps TRBD1 as D (5 bases). CDR3: CASSQARVTEQFF. The CDR3 DNA is TGCGCCAGCAGCCAGGCCAGGGTGACTGAGCAGTTCTTC.